These T cell receptor beta chains were read from a single sample in a study of cytomegalovirus exposure and HLA in healthy donors. Measured with immunoSEQ multiplex PCR; TCRdb has only the in-frame clones, and not every one. This table holds roughly 67,000 clones, 78% found once. The specimen sequenced was PBMCs. All receptors come from a man in his forties in good health and CMV-seronegative. CDR3s include the opening cysteine and the closing phenylalanine or tryptophan. Each record gives: V gene, clone size, D gene, J gene, CDR3 protein, CDR3 DNA. The D gene is left open where the match is weak. Only some rows state a clone size, as once, few, many or a class for expanded clones.

V: TRBV7-9
size: -
D: TRBD1
J: TRBJ2-3
CDR3: CASSNDRGLTDTQYF
DNA: TGTGCCAGCAGCAATGACAGGGGGCTTACAGATACGCAGTATTTT

V: TRBV14
size: -
D: TRBD1
J: TRBJ1-1
CDR3: CASSRDGTDTEAFF
DNA: TGTGCCAGCAGCCGGGACGGGACAGACACTGAAGCTTTCTTT

V: TRBV7-9
size: -
D: -
J: TRBJ2-1
CDR3: CASSENWSSEFF
DNA: TGTGCCAGCAGCGAAAATTGGTCTAGCGAGTTCTTC

V: TRBV9
size: -
D: -
J: TRBJ1-2
CDR3: CASSVGPPGVGYTF
DNA: TGTGCCAGCAGCGTAGGGCCGCCGGGGGTTGGCTACACCTTC

V: TRBV5-4
size: -
D: -
J: TRBJ2-5
CDR3: CASSLLLRRVKETQYF
DNA: TGTGCCAGCAGCTTGTTACTCCGCAGGGTAAAAGAGACCCAGTACTTC

V: TRBV11-2
size: few
D: -
J: TRBJ1-5
CDR3: CASSLDWAGSNQPQHF
DNA: TGTGCCAGCAGCTTAGATTGGGCGGGAAGCAATCAGCCCCAGCATTTT

V: TRBV4-1
size: -
D: -
J: TRBJ2-1
CDR3: CASGTLGTPYNEQFF
DNA: TGCGCCAGCGGTACACTCGGGACTCCATACAATGAGCAGTTCTTC

V: TRBV5-1
size: -
D: -
J: TRBJ1-6
CDR3: CASRLDGGGNSPLHF
DNA: TGCGCCAGCAGACTGGACGGCGGGGGAAACTCACCCCTCCACTTT

V: TRBV2
size: -
D: -
J: TRBJ1-1
CDR3: CASVARGGERRNTEAFF
DNA: TGTGCCAGCGTGGCCCGTGGCGGGGAGAGGCGAAACACTGAAGCTTTCTTT

V: TRBV29-1
size: -
D: -
J: TRBJ2-7
CDR3: CSVGQVYEQYF
DNA: TGCAGCGTTGGTCAGGTCTACGAGCAGTACTTC

V: TRBV18
size: -
D: TRBD1
J: TRBJ1-1
CDR3: CATLRGGQVTAEAFF
DNA: TGTGCCACCCTTAGAGGAGGACAGGTGACGGCTGAAGCTTTCTTT

V: TRBV7-2
size: -
D: TRBD2
J: TRBJ2-7
CDR3: CASSLDGSGSLSYEQYF
DNA: TGTGCCAGCAGCTTAGACGGGAGCGGGAGTCTATCCTACGAGCAGTACTTC

V: TRBV11-2
size: once
D: TRBD1
J: TRBJ2-1
CDR3: CASSLRQGSSYNEQFF
DNA: TGTGCCAGCAGCTTAAGACAGGGGAGCTCCTACAATGAGCAGTTCTTC

V: TRBV6-5
size: -
D: -
J: TRBJ1-5
CDR3: CASSILSSGVGPQHF
DNA: TGTGCCAGCAGTATACTCAGCTCAGGGGTTGGGCCCCAGCATTTT

V: TRBV19
size: -
D: TRBD2
J: TRBJ2-2
CDR3: CASSIPRLAGTGELFF
DNA: TGTGCCAGTAGTATCCCGCGCCTAGCGGGTACCGGGGAGCTGTTTTTT

V: TRBV2
size: -
D: -
J: TRBJ2-7
CDR3: CASSVRSYEQYF
DNA: TGTGCCAGCAGTGTGAGGAGTTACGAGCAGTACTTC

V: TRBV28
size: -
D: -
J: TRBJ2-7
CDR3: CASSRSWRGDYEQYF
DNA: TGTGCCAGCAGCCGATCCTGGAGGGGTGACTACGAGCAGTACTTC

V: TRBV7-2
size: -
D: TRBD2
J: TRBJ2-5
CDR3: CASSRTSGPQETQYF
DNA: TGTGCCAGCAGCCGGACTAGCGGGCCTCAAGAGACCCAGTACTTC

V: TRBV12-5
size: few
D: TRBD1
J: TRBJ1-1
CDR3: CASGTGQGGTEAFF
DNA: TGTGCTAGTGGTACCGGACAGGGAGGCACTGAAGCTTTCTTT

V: TRBV29-1
size: -
D: TRBD1
J: TRBJ1-5
CDR3: CSVAAGGGNQPQHF
DNA: TGCAGCGTTGCGGCAGGGGGCGGCAATCAGCCCCAGCATTTT

V: TRBV2
size: -
D: -
J: TRBJ2-1
CDR3: CASMIPGQKLSNEQFF
DNA: TGTGCCAGCATGATCCCCGGACAGAAGCTTAGCAATGAGCAGTTCTTC

V: TRBV29-1
size: -
D: -
J: TRBJ2-2
CDR3: CSVDGRDTGELFF
DNA: TGCAGCGTTGACGGCAGGGACACCGGGGAGCTGTTTTTT

V: TRBV19
size: -
D: TRBD1
J: TRBJ2-1
CDR3: CASSTTGGVNNEQFF
DNA: TGTGCCAGTAGTACGACAGGGGGGGTAAACAATGAGCAGTTCTTC

V: TRBV5-4
size: -
D: -
J: TRBJ2-2
CDR3: CASTPGASANTGELFF
DNA: TGTGCCAGCACCCCCGGGGCTAGCGCGAACACCGGGGAGCTGTTTTTT

V: TRBV6-5
size: few
D: -
J: TRBJ1-3
CDR3: CASSPSTSGNTIYF
DNA: TGTGCCAGCAGTCCGTCAACATCTGGAAACACCATATATTTT

V: TRBV10-3
size: -
D: -
J: TRBJ2-2
CDR3: CAISEREGAGELFF
DNA: TGTGCCATCAGTGAGCGGGAGGGGGCGGGGGAGCTGTTTTTT

V: TRBV28
size: once
D: TRBD1
J: TRBJ1-2
CDR3: CASSGRDRGIGYTF
DNA: TGTGCCAGCAGTGGCCGGGACAGGGGAATTGGCTACACCTTC

V: TRBV18
size: -
D: -
J: TRBJ1-2
CDR3: CASSPREEGYTF
DNA: TGTGCCAGCTCCCCCAGGGAGGAGGGCTACACCTTC

V: TRBV7-9
size: -
D: -
J: TRBJ1-2
CDR3: CASSPAGSNYGYTF
DNA: TGTGCCAGCAGCCCAGCGGGGTCTAACTATGGCTACACCTTC

V: TRBV11-3
size: -
D: TRBD1
J: TRBJ1-1
CDR3: CASSHRGNTEAFF
DNA: TGTGCCAGCAGCCACAGGGGGAACACTGAAGCTTTCTTT

V: TRBV5-5
size: few
D: -
J: TRBJ2-7
CDR3: CASSLTGSTYEQYF
DNA: TGTGCCAGCAGCTTGACAGGGTCTACCTACGAGCAGTACTTC

V: TRBV28
size: -
D: TRBD1
J: TRBJ2-5
CDR3: CASRDRPQETQYF
DNA: TGTGCCAGCCGGGACAGGCCCCAAGAGACCCAGTACTTC

V: TRBV4-1
size: -
D: -
J: TRBJ2-7
CDR3: CASSRLGQSYEQYF
DNA: TGCGCCAGCAGCCGCTTAGGACAGTCCTACGAGCAGTACTTC

V: TRBV28
size: few
D: TRBD1
J: TRBJ1-5
CDR3: CASSQRRGGRNQPQHF
DNA: TGTGCCAGCAGTCAGCGGAGAGGGGGCAGGAATCAGCCCCAGCATTTT

V: TRBV7-2
size: once
D: TRBD1
J: TRBJ1-6
CDR3: CASSPGQVRSPLHF
DNA: TGTGCCAGCAGCCCCGGACAGGTCAGATCACCCCTCCACTTT

V: TRBV27
size: -
D: TRBD1
J: TRBJ1-2
CDR3: CASRSQGGPHGYTF
DNA: TGTGCCAGCAGATCACAGGGGGGGCCGCATGGCTACACCTTC

V: TRBV6-5
size: -
D: -
J: TRBJ2-7
CDR3: CASSYSGGQGIYEQYF
DNA: TGTGCCAGCAGTTATTCGGGCGGGCAGGGGATCTACGAGCAGTACTTC

V: TRBV11-2
size: -
D: TRBD2
J: TRBJ2-1
CDR3: CASSSIWDYRTRFF
DNA: TGTGCCAGCAGCTCCATTTGGGACTACCGGACGCGGTTCTTC